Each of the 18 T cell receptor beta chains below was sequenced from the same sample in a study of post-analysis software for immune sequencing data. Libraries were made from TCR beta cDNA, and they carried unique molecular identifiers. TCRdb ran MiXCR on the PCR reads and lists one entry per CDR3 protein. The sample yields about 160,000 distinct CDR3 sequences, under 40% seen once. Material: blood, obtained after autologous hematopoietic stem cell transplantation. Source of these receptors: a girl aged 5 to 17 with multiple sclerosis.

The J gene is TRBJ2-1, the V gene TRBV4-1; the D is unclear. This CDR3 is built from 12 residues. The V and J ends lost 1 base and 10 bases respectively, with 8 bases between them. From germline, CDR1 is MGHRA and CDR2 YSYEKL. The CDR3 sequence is CASSQVRQEQFF. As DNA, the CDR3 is TGCGCCAGCAGCCAAGTTAGGCAGGAGCAGTTCTTC.

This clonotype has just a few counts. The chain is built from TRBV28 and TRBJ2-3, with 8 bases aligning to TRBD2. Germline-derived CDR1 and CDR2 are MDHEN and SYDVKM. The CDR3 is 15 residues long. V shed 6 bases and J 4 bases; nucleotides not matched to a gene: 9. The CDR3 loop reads CASSNSGIQADTQYF. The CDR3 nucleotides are TGTGCCAGCAGCAATAGCGGGATTCAGGCAGATACGCAGTATTTT.

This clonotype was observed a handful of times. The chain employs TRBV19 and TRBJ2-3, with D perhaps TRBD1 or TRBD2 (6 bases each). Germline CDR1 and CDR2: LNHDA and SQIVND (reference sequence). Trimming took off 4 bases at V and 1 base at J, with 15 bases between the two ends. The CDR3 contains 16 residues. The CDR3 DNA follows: TGTGCCAGTAGTACCCTCGTGGAGGGGGGCACAGATACGCAGTATTTT. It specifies CASSTLVEGGTDTQYF.

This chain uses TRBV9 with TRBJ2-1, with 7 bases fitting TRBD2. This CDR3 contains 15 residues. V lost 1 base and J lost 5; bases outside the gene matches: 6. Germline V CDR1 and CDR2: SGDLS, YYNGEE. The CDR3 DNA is TGTGCCAGCAGCGTATGGGGGACTACCAACAATGAGCAGTTCTTC. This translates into CASSVWGTTNNEQFF.

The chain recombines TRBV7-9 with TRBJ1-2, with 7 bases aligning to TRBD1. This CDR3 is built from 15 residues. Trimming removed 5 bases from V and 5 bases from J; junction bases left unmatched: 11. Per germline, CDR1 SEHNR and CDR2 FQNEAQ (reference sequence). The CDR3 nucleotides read TGTGCCAGCAGCCCTCCCTCGACAGGGCATTATGGCTACACCTTC. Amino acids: CASSPPSTGHYGYTF.

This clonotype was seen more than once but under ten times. The chain's CDR3 is CASSSEGEQFF. CDR3 in DNA: TGTGCCAGCAGCAGTGAAGGTGAGCAGTTCTTC. This chain joins TRBV21-1 and TRBJ2-1. TRBV21-1 is deemed a pseudogene. This CDR3 is 11 amino acids long.

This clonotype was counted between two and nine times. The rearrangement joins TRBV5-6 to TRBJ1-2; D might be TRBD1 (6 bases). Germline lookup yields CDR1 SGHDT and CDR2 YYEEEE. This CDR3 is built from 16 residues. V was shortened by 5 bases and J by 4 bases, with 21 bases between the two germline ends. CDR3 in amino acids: CASRLRTDREIYGYTF. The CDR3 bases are TGTGCCAGCAGGTTGCGGACAGACCGGGAGATCTATGGCTACACCTTC. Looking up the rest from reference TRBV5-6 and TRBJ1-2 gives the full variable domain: DAGVTQSPTHLIKTRGQQVTLRCSPKSGHDTVSWYQQALGQGPQFIFQYYEEEERQRGNFPDRFSGHQFPNYSSELNVNALLLGDSALYLCASRLRTDREIYGYTFGSGTRLTVV.

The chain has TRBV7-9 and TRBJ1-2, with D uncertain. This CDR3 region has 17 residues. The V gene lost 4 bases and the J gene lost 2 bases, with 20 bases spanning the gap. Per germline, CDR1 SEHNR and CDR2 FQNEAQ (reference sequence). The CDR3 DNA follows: TGTGCCAGCAGCTACCACGACGAGGGTAGGGCCAACTATGGCTACACCTTC. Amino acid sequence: CASSYHDEGRANYGYTF.

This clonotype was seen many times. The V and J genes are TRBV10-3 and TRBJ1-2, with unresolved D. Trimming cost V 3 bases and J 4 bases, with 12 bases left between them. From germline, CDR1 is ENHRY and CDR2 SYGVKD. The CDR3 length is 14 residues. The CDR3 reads CAISDPGRLYGYTF. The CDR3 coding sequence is TGTGCCATCAGTGACCCCGGACGCCTCTATGGCTACACCTTC.

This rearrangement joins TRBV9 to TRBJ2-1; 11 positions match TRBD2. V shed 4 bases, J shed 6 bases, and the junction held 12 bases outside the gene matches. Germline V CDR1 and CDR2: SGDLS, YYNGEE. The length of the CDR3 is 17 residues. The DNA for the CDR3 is TGTGCCAGCAGCCTCGACCGACTAGCGGGAACTTGCAATGAGCAGTTCTTC. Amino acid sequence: CASSLDRLAGTCNEQFF.

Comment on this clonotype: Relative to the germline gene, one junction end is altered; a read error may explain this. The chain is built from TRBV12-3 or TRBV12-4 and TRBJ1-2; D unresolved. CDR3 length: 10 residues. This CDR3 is CASSRYGCTF. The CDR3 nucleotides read TGTGCCAGCAGTCGTTATGGCTGCACCTTC.

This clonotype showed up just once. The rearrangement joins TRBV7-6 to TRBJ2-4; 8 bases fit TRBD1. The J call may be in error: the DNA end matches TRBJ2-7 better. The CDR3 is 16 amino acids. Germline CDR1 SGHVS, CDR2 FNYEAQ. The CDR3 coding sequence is TGTGCCAGCAGCCCAGGGGGCGGGACAGGCTCCTACGAGCAGTACTTC. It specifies CASSPGGGTGSYEQYF.

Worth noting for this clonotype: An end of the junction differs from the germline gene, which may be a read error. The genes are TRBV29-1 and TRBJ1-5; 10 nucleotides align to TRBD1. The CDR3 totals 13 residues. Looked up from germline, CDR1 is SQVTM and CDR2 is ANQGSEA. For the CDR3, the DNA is TGCAGCGTGGAAGGGGACAGGGGTTCTCCCCAGCATTTT. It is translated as CSVEGDRGSPQHF.

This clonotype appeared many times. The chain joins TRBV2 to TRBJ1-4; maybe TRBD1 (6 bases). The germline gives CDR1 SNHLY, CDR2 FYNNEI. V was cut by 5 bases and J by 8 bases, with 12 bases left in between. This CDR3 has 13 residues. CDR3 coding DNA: TGTGCCAGCAGTCAAAGGGGGGGAGAAAAACTGTTTTTT. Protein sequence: CASSQRGGEKLFF.

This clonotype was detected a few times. The CDR3 sequence is CATTRTASSYEQYF. The CDR3 region has the DNA TGTGCCACCACCCGGACGGCGAGCTCCTACGAGCAGTACTTC. The chain recombines TRBV24-1 with TRBJ2-7, with unresolved D. V gave up 8 bases and J gave up 0 bases, with 13 bases separating them. Germline V gene sequence: CDR1 KGHDR, CDR2 SFDVKD. This CDR3 is built from 14 residues.

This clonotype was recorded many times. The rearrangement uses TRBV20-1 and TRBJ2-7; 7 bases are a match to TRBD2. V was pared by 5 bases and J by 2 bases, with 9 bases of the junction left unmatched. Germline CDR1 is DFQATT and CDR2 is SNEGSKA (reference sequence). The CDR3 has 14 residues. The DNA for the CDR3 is TGCAGTGCTGGGGACCGGGACTACCCCTACGAGCAGTACTTC. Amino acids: CSAGDRDYPYEQYF.

DNA for the CDR3: TGCGCCAGCAGCTTGCAGGGGGGCACAGATACGCAGTATTTT. This codes for CASSLQGGTDTQYF. This rearrangement joins TRBV5-1 to TRBJ2-3, with 7 bases that match TRBD1. With V trimmed by 1 base and J by 1 base, 0 bases remained unmatched. The CDR3 is 14 amino acids. Germline CDR1 and CDR2: SGHRS and YFSETQ.

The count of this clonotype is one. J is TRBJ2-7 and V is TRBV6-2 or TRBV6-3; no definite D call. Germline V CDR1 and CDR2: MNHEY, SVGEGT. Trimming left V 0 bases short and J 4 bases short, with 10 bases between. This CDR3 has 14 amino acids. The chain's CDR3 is CASSYSMSSYEQYF. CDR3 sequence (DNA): TGTGCCAGCAGTTACTCGATGAGTTCGTACGAGCAGTACTTC.